This TCR beta chain was observed in a study of T cell responses to AZD1222 COVID-19 vaccine. Findings and caveats of the study: Reportedly, close to half of spike-specific TCRs are directed against unmutated variant regions. CD4 TCRs linked to vaccination spanned spike, dominating at 160-218 and 743-854. Seropositive status at baseline applied to only 6 or 7 AZD1222 recipients. In a largely white British group with more females than males, clonal diversity was possibly underestimated.

Only in-frame clones appear in the TCRdb table, and some are missing; sequencing was by immunoSEQ multiplex PCR. The top ten hold 0.85% to 1.3% of the sample, which has 100,000 to 150,000 clones, 80% to 95% seen once. In this sample, this clone turned up a few times. Its antigen is unknown. The CDR3 totals 20 residues. CDR1 and CDR2 (germline): LNHDA, SQIVND (reference sequence). With 1 base removed from V and 0 bases from J, the gap between germline ends came to 22 bases. The genes are TRBV19 and TRBJ2-4; D is perhaps TRBD1 or TRBD2 (5 bases each). The sample in question was peripheral blood, obtained on day 0 of AZD1222 vaccination. The origin of this receptor is an adult in good health. In nucleotides, the CDR3 is TGTGCCAGTAGTATAGGTCCCCTTCGGGGCCCTCGGGCAGCCAAAAACATTCAGTACTTC. The encoded protein is CASSIGPLRGPRAAKNIQYF.